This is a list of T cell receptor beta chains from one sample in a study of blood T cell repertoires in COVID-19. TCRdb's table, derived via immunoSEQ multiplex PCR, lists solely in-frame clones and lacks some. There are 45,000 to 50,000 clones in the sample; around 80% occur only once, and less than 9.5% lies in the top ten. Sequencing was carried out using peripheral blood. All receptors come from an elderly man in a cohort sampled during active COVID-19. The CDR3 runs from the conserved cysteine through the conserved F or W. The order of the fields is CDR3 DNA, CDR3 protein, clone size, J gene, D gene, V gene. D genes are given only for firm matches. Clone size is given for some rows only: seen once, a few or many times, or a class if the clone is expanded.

CDR3 DNA: TGTGCCAGCAGCTTGCTTGCAGATACGCAGTATTTT; CDR3 protein: CASSLLADTQYF; clone size: once; J gene: TRBJ2-3; D gene: -; V gene: TRBV5-5
CDR3 DNA: TGCAGTGCTAGTTCCCCCGGAGTCAATGAGCAGTTCTTC; CDR3 protein: CSASSPGVNEQFF; clone size: -; J gene: TRBJ2-1; D gene: -; V gene: TRBV20-1
CDR3 DNA: TGTGCCAGCAGCTGGGACGGGACTAACACCGGGGAGCTGTTTTTT; CDR3 protein: CASSWDGTNTGELFF; clone size: -; J gene: TRBJ2-2; D gene: -; V gene: TRBV9
CDR3 DNA: TGTGCCAGCTCACTTGGGAGCCAGCAGAACATTCAGTACTTC; CDR3 protein: CASSLGSQQNIQYF; clone size: -; J gene: TRBJ2-4; D gene: -; V gene: TRBV18
CDR3 DNA: TGTGCCAGTAGGCAACGGGGGGCGCAGAGCAATCAGCCCCAGCATTTT; CDR3 protein: CASRQRGAQSNQPQHF; clone size: -; J gene: TRBJ1-5; D gene: -; V gene: TRBV19
CDR3 DNA: TGCAGTGCTAGCAGGGGGTATGGCTACACCTTC; CDR3 protein: CSASRGYGYTF; clone size: -; J gene: TRBJ1-2; D gene: TRBD1; V gene: TRBV20-1
CDR3 DNA: TGCGCCAGCAGCCCCGGATGGGGGGGCCAAGAGACCCAGTACTTC; CDR3 protein: CASSPGWGGQETQYF; clone size: -; J gene: TRBJ2-5; D gene: TRBD2; V gene: TRBV5-1
CDR3 DNA: TGTGCCAGCTCACCACAACAGGTACTAAGCACAGATACGCAGTATTTT; CDR3 protein: CASSPQQVLSTDTQYF; clone size: few; J gene: TRBJ2-3; D gene: -; V gene: TRBV18
CDR3 DNA: TGTGCCAGCAGGTCCGGGACTAGCGGGTCAAATGAGCAGTTCTTC; CDR3 protein: CASRSGTSGSNEQFF; clone size: -; J gene: TRBJ2-1; D gene: TRBD2; V gene: TRBV5-4
CDR3 DNA: TGTGCCAGCAGTGACGGGGGATATGGCTACACCTTC; CDR3 protein: CASSDGGYGYTF; clone size: -; J gene: TRBJ1-2; D gene: -; V gene: TRBV2
CDR3 DNA: TGCGCCAGCGGCTTCGGGGGGACGGTCCGGGAAAAACTGTTTTTT; CDR3 protein: CASGFGGTVREKLFF; clone size: -; J gene: TRBJ1-4; D gene: -; V gene: TRBV5-1
CDR3 DNA: TGTGCCAGCAGTGACGAAGGTAAGGGGATCGGGGCCAAAAACATTCAGTACTTC; CDR3 protein: CASSDEGKGIGAKNIQYF; clone size: -; J gene: TRBJ2-4; D gene: -; V gene: TRBV6-4
CDR3 DNA: TGTGCCAGCACAGGGAACTCCTACGAGCAGTACTTC; CDR3 protein: CASTGNSYEQYF; clone size: -; J gene: TRBJ2-7; D gene: -; V gene: TRBV28
CDR3 DNA: TGCGCCAGCAGCTCCTCGACAGGGAATGAAAAACTGTTTTTT; CDR3 protein: CASSSSTGNEKLFF; clone size: -; J gene: TRBJ1-4; D gene: TRBD1; V gene: TRBV5-1
CDR3 DNA: TGTGCCAGCAGTTGGGGTAGCGGGAACACCGGGGAGCTGTTTTTT; CDR3 protein: CASSWGSGNTGELFF; clone size: few; J gene: TRBJ2-2; D gene: -; V gene: TRBV6-6
CDR3 DNA: TGTGCCAGCAGCCAAGATGGGAGGTGGACTAGCGATAACACCGGGGAGCTGTTTTTT; CDR3 protein: CASSQDGRWTSDNTGELFF; clone size: -; J gene: TRBJ2-2; D gene: TRBD2; V gene: TRBV3-1/TRBV3-2
CDR3 DNA: TGTGCCAGCAGCCCTGGCAGGACTGACTCGCGTTACGAGCAGTACTTC; CDR3 protein: CASSPGRTDSRYEQYF; clone size: -; J gene: TRBJ2-7; D gene: -; V gene: TRBV7-8
CDR3 DNA: TGCGCCAGCAGTATCACTTCCCCACTAGCGGGGATTTATGAGCAGTTCTTC; CDR3 protein: CASSITSPLAGIYEQFF; clone size: -; J gene: TRBJ2-1; D gene: TRBD2; V gene: TRBV10-2
CDR3 DNA: TGTGCCACCAGCACTAGCGGGTCTCCTACGCAGTATTTT; CDR3 protein: CATSTSGSPTQYF; clone size: -; J gene: TRBJ2-3; D gene: TRBD2; V gene: TRBV15
CDR3 DNA: TGTGCCAGTGCTCAGGGGTATCGCAATCAGCCCCAGCATTTT; CDR3 protein: CASAQGYRNQPQHF; clone size: -; J gene: TRBJ1-5; D gene: -; V gene: TRBV28
CDR3 DNA: TGTGCCAGCAGCCAGGGCTACACATCCCAAGAGACCCAGTACTTC; CDR3 protein: CASSQGYTSQETQYF; clone size: -; J gene: TRBJ2-5; D gene: -; V gene: TRBV9
CDR3 DNA: TGTGCCAGCAGTGTGCGGGGACGGAGCACAGATACGCAGTATTTT; CDR3 protein: CASSVRGRSTDTQYF; clone size: -; J gene: TRBJ2-3; D gene: -; V gene: TRBV2
CDR3 DNA: TGTGCCAGCAGCTTGGACAGGGGGCGGAACACTGAAGCTTTCTTT; CDR3 protein: CASSLDRGRNTEAFF; clone size: few; J gene: TRBJ1-1; D gene: TRBD1; V gene: TRBV11-2
CDR3 DNA: TGTGCCAGCAATCGACAGGGTCGGAACACTGAAGCTTTCTTT; CDR3 protein: CASNRQGRNTEAFF; clone size: -; J gene: TRBJ1-1; D gene: TRBD1; V gene: TRBV6-5
CDR3 DNA: TGTGCCAGCAGGAGGGACAGGACCAGCTCCTACAATGAGCAGTTCTTC; CDR3 protein: CASRRDRTSSYNEQFF; clone size: -; J gene: TRBJ2-1; D gene: TRBD1; V gene: TRBV2
CDR3 DNA: TGCGCCAGCAGCCAAGAGGAGAGCGGGACCCAGTACTTC; CDR3 protein: CASSQEESGTQYF; clone size: -; J gene: TRBJ2-5; D gene: -; V gene: TRBV4-3
CDR3 DNA: TGTGCCAGTATATCCAGGGAAGACACTGAAGCTTTCTTT; CDR3 protein: CASISREDTEAFF; clone size: -; J gene: TRBJ1-1; D gene: -; V gene: TRBV19
CDR3 DNA: TGTGCCACCAGCAGAGGGGGGCAGAACTATGGCTACACCTTC; CDR3 protein: CATSRGGQNYGYTF; clone size: -; J gene: TRBJ1-2; D gene: -; V gene: TRBV15
CDR3 DNA: TGTGCCAGCAGTTACAGGGCTAAGGCCAAAAACATTCAGTACTTC; CDR3 protein: CASSYRAKAKNIQYF; clone size: -; J gene: TRBJ2-4; D gene: -; V gene: TRBV2
CDR3 DNA: TGTGCCTGGGAGGACAGGCCCAAAGGGGGTGAAAAACTGTTTTTT; CDR3 protein: CAWEDRPKGGEKLFF; clone size: few; J gene: TRBJ1-4; D gene: TRBD1; V gene: TRBV30
CDR3 DNA: TGTGCCAGCAGCATCTTTTCCGGAGCGGGAGCGGGAACCGGGGAGCTGTTTTTT; CDR3 protein: CASSIFSGAGAGTGELFF; clone size: -; J gene: TRBJ2-2; D gene: TRBD2; V gene: TRBV7-2
CDR3 DNA: TGTGCCAGCAGCCAAGCAGGGGGCGCGTATGGCTACACCTTC; CDR3 protein: CASSQAGGAYGYTF; clone size: few; J gene: TRBJ1-2; D gene: TRBD1; V gene: TRBV3-1/TRBV3-2